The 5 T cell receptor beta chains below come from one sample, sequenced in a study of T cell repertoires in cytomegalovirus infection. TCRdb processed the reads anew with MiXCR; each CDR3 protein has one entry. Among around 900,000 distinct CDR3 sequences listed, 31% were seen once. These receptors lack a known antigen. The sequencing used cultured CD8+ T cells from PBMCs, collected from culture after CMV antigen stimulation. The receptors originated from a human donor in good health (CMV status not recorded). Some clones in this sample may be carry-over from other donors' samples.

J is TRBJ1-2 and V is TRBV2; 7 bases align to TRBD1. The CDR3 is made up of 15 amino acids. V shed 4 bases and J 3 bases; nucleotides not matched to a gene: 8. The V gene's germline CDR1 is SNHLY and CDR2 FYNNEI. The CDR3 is CASSGRQGDDYGYTF. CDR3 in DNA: TGTGCCAGCAGTGGGAGGCAGGGGGACGACTATGGCTACACCTTC.

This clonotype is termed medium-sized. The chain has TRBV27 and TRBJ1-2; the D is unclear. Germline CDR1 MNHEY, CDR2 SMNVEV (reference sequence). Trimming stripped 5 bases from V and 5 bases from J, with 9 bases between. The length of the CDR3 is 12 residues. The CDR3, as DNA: TGTGCCAGCAGTACATGGGGATATGGCTACACCTTC. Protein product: CASSTWGYGYTF.

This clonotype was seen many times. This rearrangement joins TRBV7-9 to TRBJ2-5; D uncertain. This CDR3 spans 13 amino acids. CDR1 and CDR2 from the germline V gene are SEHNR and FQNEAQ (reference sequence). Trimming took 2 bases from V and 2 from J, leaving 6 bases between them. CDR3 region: CASSLNNQETQYF. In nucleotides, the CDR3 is TGTGCCAGCAGCTTAAACAATCAAGAGACCCAGTACTTC.

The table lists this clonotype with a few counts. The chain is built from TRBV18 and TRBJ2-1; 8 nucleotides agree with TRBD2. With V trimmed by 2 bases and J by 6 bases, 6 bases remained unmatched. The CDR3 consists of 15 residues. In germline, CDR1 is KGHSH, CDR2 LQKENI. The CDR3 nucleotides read TGTGCCAGCTCACCAGAGCGGGGGCTTATCAATGAGCAGTTCTTC. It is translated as CASSPERGLINEQFF.

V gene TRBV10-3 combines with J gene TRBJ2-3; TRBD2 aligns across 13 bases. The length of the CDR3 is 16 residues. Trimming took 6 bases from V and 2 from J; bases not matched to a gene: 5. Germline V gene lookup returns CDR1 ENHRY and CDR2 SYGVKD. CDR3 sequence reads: CAIRVTSGGPTDTQYF. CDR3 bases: TGTGCCATCAGGGTGACTAGCGGGGGGCCCACAGATACGCAGTATTTT.